The T cell receptor (beta chain) under discussion was sequenced for a study of blood T cell repertoires in COVID-19. Turning to the study itself: T cells, B-cell-depleted T cells, or PBMCs provided the cDNA or gDNA that served as material.

The CDR3 is made up of 16 amino acids. Germline CDR1 and CDR2: SGHRS and YFSETQ. J gave up 3 bases and V 0 bases, and 5 bases lay outside the gene matches. TCRdb keeps only in-frame clones here, not all; method: immunoSEQ multiplex PCR. The data show over 250,000 clones, around nine tenths seen once. Sequencing used peripheral blood. The J gene is TRBJ2-1, the V gene TRBV5-1; 8 bases map to TRBD2. This receptor was identified in a man in his forties or fifties with acute or convalescent COVID-19. This CDR3 is CASSLGNSGDYNEQFF. The DNA of the CDR3 is TGCGCCAGCAGCTTGGGGAATAGCGGGGACTACAATGAGCAGTTCTTC.